The T cell receptor (beta chain) described here comes from a study of T cell changes during pregnancy in multiple sclerosis. This CDR3 spans 17 amino acids. Germline values: CDR1 MNHEY, CDR2 SMNVEV (reference sequence). The ends lost 4 bases at V and 2 bases at J; junction bases unmatched: 9. Only in-frame clones appear in the TCRdb table, and some are missing; sequencing was by immunoSEQ multiplex PCR. The table lists approximately 27,000 clones, approximately 88% of them singletons. The chain joins TRBV27 to TRBJ2-5, with 11 bases fitting TRBD2. The sequence came from a female donor with multiple sclerosis, enrolled in a pregnancy study. The sample here was CD8+ T cells from peripheral blood mononuclear cells, taken before pregnancy. The CDR3: CASSSLPTSGDQETQYF. CDR3 DNA sequence: TGTGCCAGCAGTTCCCTACCGACTAGCGGGGATCAAGAGACCCAGTACTTC.